These 22 T cell receptor beta chains were all obtained from the same sample, sequenced in a study of response to subunit inactivated influenza vaccine. A single record per CDR3 protein comes from TCRdb applying MiXCR to the RT-PCR reads. This sample has around 200,000 distinct CDR3 sequences, with around 15% found just once. This material consisted of CD8+ T cells sorted from PBMCs, taken about 5 days after vaccination. Every receptor here comes from a man aged 50 to 60 who received an inactivated influenza vaccine.

The rearrangement uses TRBV6-5 and TRBJ2-3; TRBD2 matches at 9 bases. Germline CDR1 reads MNHEY; CDR2 reads SVGAGI. Trimming cost V 2 bases and J 5 bases; bases outside gene matches: 5. This CDR3 comprises 15 residues. The DNA for the CDR3 is TGTGCCAGCAGTTACCTCGCAGCGGGAGGAGATACGCAGTATTTT. It is translated as CASSYLAAGGDTQYF.

The chain combines TRBV5-1 with TRBJ2-3; D tentatively fits TRBD1 or TRBD2 (5 bases each). CDR3 length: 15 residues. Trimming removed 7 bases from V and 0 bases from J, with 15 bases in between. Germline V lookup: CDR1 SGHRS, CDR2 YFSETQ. The CDR3 spells CASAPGRTSTDTQYF. In DNA form, the CDR3 reads TGCGCCAGCGCCCCGGGACGCACTAGCACAGATACGCAGTATTTT.

This chain links TRBV4-1 with TRBJ2-1; possibly TRBD1 for D (6 bases). Germline CDR1 and CDR2: MGHRA and YSYEKL. The CDR3 is made up of 13 amino acids. The V and J ends lost 6 bases and 5 bases respectively, with 11 bases between them. The CDR3 DNA reads as TGCGCCAGCAGTCACAGGGTGAACAATGAGCAGTTCTTC. Its translation is CASSHRVNNEQFF.

Only a few counts were recorded for this clonotype. The rearrangement links TRBV5-1 to TRBJ1-2; 7 bases align to TRBD1. The J segment lost 6 bases and the V segment lost 0 bases, leaving 11 bases of the junction unmatched. CDR3 length equals 16 residues. In germline, CDR1 is SGHRS, CDR2 YFSETQ. The CDR3 nucleotides read TGCGCCAGCAGCTTGGAAGAGGGGGCGCGGAGGGATGGCTACACCTTC. It yields the protein CASSLEEGARRDGYTF.

This clonotype was counted at least ten times. CDR3 sequence reads: CASSGGLAAYEQYF. CDR3 coding DNA: TGTGCCAGCAGCGGGGGACTAGCGGCCTACGAGCAGTACTTC. This chain connects TRBV7-9 to TRBJ2-7; 11 nucleotides match TRBD2. The V segment lost 5 bases and the J segment 2 bases; nucleotides outside the gene matches: 2. The CDR3 totals 14 residues. CDR1 and CDR2 from the germline V gene are SEHNR and FQNEAQ (reference sequence).

The chain recombines TRBV7-9 with TRBJ2-1; D not certain. The CDR3 contains 13 residues. Germline V CDR1 and CDR2: SEHNR, FQNEAQ (reference sequence). V lost 4 bases, J lost 5 bases, and 9 bases lay in between. CDR3 DNA sequence: TGTGCCAGCAGCTCCGACCTTAACAATGAGCAGTTCTTC. It translates to CASSSDLNNEQFF.

Many counts were recorded for this clonotype. The V and J genes are TRBV10-3 and TRBJ2-7; 8 nucleotides line up with TRBD1. Germline CDR1 is ENHRY and CDR2 is SYGVKD. CDR3 length: 15 amino acids. Unmatched junction bases numbered 5, after V lost 3 bases and J lost 1 base. CDR3: CAISDGQGASYEQYF. CDR3 coding DNA: TGTGCCATCAGTGATGGTCAGGGGGCTTCCTACGAGCAGTACTTC.

This clonotype was recorded many times. The chain carries TRBV6-1 and TRBJ2-1, with 11 bases lining up with TRBD2. The V gene end was trimmed by 9 bases and the J gene end by 2 bases; junction bases not matched to a gene: 18. The CDR3 length is 19 residues. Germline CDR1 and CDR2: MNHNS and SASEGT. The DNA of the CDR3 is TGTGCCAGGGTAATTCTAGCGGGGGGCCCCTTCCTCCCCTACAATGAGCAGTTCTTC. It is translated as CARVILAGGPFLPYNEQFF.

Ten or more counts support this clonotype. The V call is TRBV7-9, the J call TRBJ1-3; the D gene is possibly TRBD1 (5 bases). V lost 3 bases and J 1 base, leaving 13 bases between the germline ends. The CDR3 totals 16 residues. Germline V gene lookup returns CDR1 SEHNR and CDR2 FQNEAQ (reference sequence). The CDR3: CASSLETSGSGNTIYF. CDR3 in DNA: TGTGCCAGCAGCTTGGAGACCTCAGGGTCTGGAAACACCATATATTTT.

This clonotype occurred a few times. The rearrangement joins TRBV5-1 to TRBJ2-1; 8 bases line up with TRBD1. Germline V CDR1 and CDR2: SGHRS, YFSETQ. The CDR3 spans 15 residues. The V gene end was trimmed by 3 bases and the J gene end by 6 bases; junction bases not matched to a gene: 8. In nucleotides, the CDR3 is TGCGCCAGCAGCTACCGGGACAGGAACCCCAATGAGCAGTTCTTC. As protein: CASSYRDRNPNEQFF.

This chain uses TRBV28 with TRBJ2-7; 8 positions match TRBD1. The junction had 5 bases not matched to a gene; V was cut back by 5 bases and J by 5 bases. The CDR3 is 13 amino acids. The germline V gene has CDR1 MDHEN and CDR2 SYDVKM. The DNA for the CDR3 is TGTGCCAGCAGTCCGACAGGGGACCACGAGCAGTACTTC. The encoded protein is CASSPTGDHEQYF. Variable domain in full (rest from reference TRBV28 and TRBJ2-7): DVKVTQSSRYLVKRTGEKVFLECVQDMDHENMFWYRQDPGLGLRLIYFSYDVKMKEKGDIPEGYSVSREKKERFSLILESASTNQTSMYLCASSPTGDHEQYFGPGTRLTVT.

CDR3 region: CSARDLIGQETQYF. CDR3 in DNA: TGCAGTGCTAGAGATCTTATCGGCCAAGAGACCCAGTACTTC. The rearrangement links TRBV20-1 to TRBJ2-5; D gene unclear. Germline CDR1 DFQATT, CDR2 SNEGSKA (reference sequence). V lost 0 bases, J lost 1 base, and 9 bases lay in between. The CDR3 loop spans 14 amino acids.

There are a few counts of this clonotype. V and J are TRBV6-2 or TRBV6-3 and TRBJ2-3, with D perhaps matching TRBD1 or TRBD2 (5 bases each). The CDR3 loop spans 16 amino acids. V was pared by 4 bases and J by 2 bases, with 16 bases between. Per the germline V gene, CDR1 is MNHEY and CDR2 is SVGEGT. The CDR3 region has the DNA TGTGCCAGCAGTTTCTGGGACGCGTCCTACACAGATACGCAGTATTTT. Encoded protein: CASSFWDASYTDTQYF.

This clonotype was seen only a few times. This chain joins TRBV25-1 and TRBJ2-1; TRBD2 aligns across 9 bases. Germline V gene lookup returns CDR1 MGHDK and CDR2 SYGVNS. This CDR3 contains 16 residues. The junction had 5 bases not matched to a gene; V was cut back by 1 base and J by 4 bases. CDR3 coding DNA: TGTGCCAGCAGTGAATTTGTGACTAGCGGTTACAATGAGCAGTTCTTC. Amino acid sequence: CASSEFVTSGYNEQFF.

This clonotype was detected only a few times. The rearrangement links TRBV12-3 or TRBV12-4 to TRBJ2-1; D call uncertain. This CDR3 has 16 amino acids. V was pared by 3 bases and J by 4 bases, with 16 bases between. CDR3 sequence (DNA): TGTGCCAGCAGTTTGGCTGGGCAGGCTATTTACAATGAGCAGTTCTTC. This codes for CASSLAGQAIYNEQFF.

This clonotype was counted many times. V is TRBV20-1 and J is TRBJ2-7; no clear D gene. This CDR3 is 13 amino acids long. The germline CDR1 and CDR2 sequences are DFQATT and SNEGSKA (reference sequence). Trimming shortened V by 1 base and J by 0 bases, and 7 bases separated the two germline ends. The CDR3 DNA follows: TGCAGTGCTAGAGCCTGGAGCTCCTACGAGCAGTACTTC. Encoded protein: CSARAWSSYEQYF.

This clonotype was counted only a few times. The chain employs TRBV29-1 and TRBJ2-3; D call uncertain. There are 11 residues in the CDR3. Trimming shortened V by 6 bases and J by 2 bases, and 6 bases separated the two germline ends. The germline CDR1 and CDR2 sequences are SQVTM and ANQGSEA. The CDR3 sequence: CSVRLTDTQYF. CDR3 sequence (DNA): TGCAGCGTCCGCCTCACAGATACGCAGTATTTT.

CDR3 DNA sequence: TGTGCCAGCAGTGAATTCAAGCGGGAGGGGATAGAAGTCGGAAACATTCAGTACTTC. Translated, it gives CASSEFKREGIEVGNIQYF. V gene TRBV25-1 combines with J gene TRBJ2-4; TRBD2 agrees at 10 bases. Germline CDR1 is MGHDK and CDR2 is SYGVNS. Losses at the gene ends were 1 base for V and 6 bases for J; bases not matched to a gene: 15. This CDR3 is built from 19 residues.

This clonotype was counted between two and nine times. The CDR3 loop is CSVEGGLAGGPTDTQYF. CDR3 nucleotides: TGCAGCGTTGAAGGTGGACTAGCGGGAGGGCCCACAGATACGCAGTATTTT. The rearrangement uses TRBV29-1 and TRBJ2-3; TRBD2 matches 15 bases. This CDR3 is built from 17 residues. Germline V gene sequence: CDR1 SQVTM, CDR2 ANQGSEA. Germline trimming cut 1 base from V and 2 bases from J; bases unmatched to any gene: 4.

CDR3 nucleotide sequence: TGTGCCAGCAGCCCTTTGACCGGGACTAGCGGGGGATATGAGCAGTACTTC. It specifies CASSPLTGTSGGYEQYF. The rearrangement links TRBV9 to TRBJ2-7, with 14 bases aligning to TRBD2. The CDR3 totals 17 residues. Trimming cost V 4 bases and J 7 bases; bases outside gene matches: 13. Germline V CDR1 and CDR2: SGDLS, YYNGEE.

The chain employs TRBV28 and TRBJ2-7; D is possibly TRBD1 (5 bases). V was shortened by 1 base and J by 3 bases, with 10 bases between the two germline ends. The CDR3 is made up of 14 amino acids. In germline, CDR1 is MDHEN, CDR2 SYDVKM. In DNA, the CDR3 is TGTGCCAGCAGTTTATCCCCAGGGAACTACGAGCAGTACTTC. It specifies CASSLSPGNYEQYF.

This clonotype was counted ten times or more. The genes are TRBV27 and TRBJ2-2; D may be TRBD1 (6 bases). The CDR3 sequence is 15 residues long. Trimming took 1 base from V and 5 from J, leaving 11 bases between them. CDR1 and CDR2 (germline): MNHEY, SMNVEV (reference sequence). As DNA, the CDR3 is TGTGCCAGCAGTTTATACAGGGCCCGGACCGGGGAGCTGTTTTTT. This sequence encodes CASSLYRARTGELFF.